This T cell receptor (beta chain) was recovered during a study of shared clonotypes between healthy human individuals. General study points: It was observed that approximately 5% of naive CD4 clonotypes were shared across several donors. Sharing of clonotypes among donors was expected to vary with sequencing depth.

Assay used: immunoSEQ multiplex PCR; TCRdb lists only in-frame clones, some missing. The data show millions of clones, with over 85% seen just once and 1.1% held by the top ten. Points on this clone: Its antigen is still unknown. The same CDR3 arises from other DNA sequences in this sample as well.

The naive CD8 subset, CD45RO-negative cells positively selected for CCR7, excluded terminally differentiated effector memory CD45RA+ cells. The donors were all Caucasian adults (living in Nashville, Tennessee). V gave up 5 bases and J gave up 5 bases, with 9 bases separating them. The CDR3 length is 12 residues. CDR1 is MNHEY and CDR2 is SMNVEV in the germline V gene (reference sequence). The sample comprised naive CD8+ T cells sorted from blood. The origin of this receptor is a young man in good health. The chain uses TRBV27 and TRBJ1-1; D gene unclear. CDR3 region: CASSPGGTEAFF. The CDR3 DNA follows: TGTGCCAGCAGTCCCGGCGGAACTGAAGCTTTCTTT.